One sample yielded the 18 T cell receptor beta chains listed below, sequenced in a study of beta chain features in type 1 diabetes. The study reverse transcribed the entire isolated RNA, so it sequenced expressed TCRB transcripts. Assay: immunoSEQ multiplex PCR; the TCRdb copy retains only in-frame clones and omits some. The sample has some 900,000 clones, 15% to 20% seen once. The material sequenced was naive CD4+ T cells from blood. Receptor source: a young woman in good health.

This clone appeared a few times. The chain recombines TRBV7-2 with TRBJ1-5; D call uncertain. Trimming removed 5 bases at V and 9 bases at J, with 11 bases between. Germline-derived CDR1 and CDR2 are SGHTA and FQGNSA. The CDR3 consists of 12 residues. This CDR3 is CASSPGRGPQHF. In nucleotides, the CDR3 is TGTGCCAGCAGCCCAGGACGCGGGCCCCAGCATTTT.

This clone has more than one count but fewer than ten. This chain uses TRBV7-2 with TRBJ2-5, with a weak D call TRBD2 (6 bases). Germline CDR1 is SGHTA and CDR2 is FQGNSA. This CDR3 has 15 amino acids. With 5 bases removed from V and 0 bases from J, the gap between germline ends came to 13 bases. CDR3 sequence reads: CASSPIAGYQETQYF. CDR3 bases: TGTGCCAGCAGCCCCATCGCGGGATACCAAGAGACCCAGTACTTC.

In its sample, this clone was seen a few times. The rearrangement joins TRBV11-2 to TRBJ2-3; perhaps TRBD1 as D (6 bases). The CDR3 loop spans 16 amino acids. The germline gives CDR1 SGHAT, CDR2 FQNNGV. V was clipped by 5 bases and J by 4 bases, with 19 bases between them. The CDR3 DNA follows: TGTGCCAGCAGCCCCAGGGGATGGGTTTCTTCAGATACGCAGTATTTT. Protein sequence: CASSPRGWVSSDTQYF.

The chain has TRBV29-1 and TRBJ2-4, with 9 bases identical to TRBD2. CDR1 and CDR2 from the germline V gene are SQVTM and ANQGSEA. Germline trimming cut 5 bases from V and 1 base from J; bases unmatched to any gene: 9. The CDR3 contains 16 residues. The CDR3 nucleotides are TGCAGCGTTTTTAAGGTCAGCGGGAGGGCCAAAAACATTCAGTACTTC. Translating gives CSVFKVSGRAKNIQYF.

This clone was seen more than once but under ten times. The V gene is TRBV4-1, the J gene TRBJ2-7, with D unclear. Germline V CDR1 and CDR2: MGHRA, YSYEKL. The CDR3 is made up of 13 amino acids. Trimming stripped 2 bases from V and 4 bases from J, with 9 bases between. The CDR3 is CASSQSPGYEQYF. The CDR3 DNA is TGCGCCAGCAGCCAAAGCCCCGGGTACGAGCAGTACTTC.

This clone was found a few times. The chain joins TRBV29-1 to TRBJ2-3; no clear D. Per germline, CDR1 SQVTM and CDR2 ANQGSEA. This CDR3 spans 13 amino acids. Trimming shortened V by 4 bases and J by 2 bases, and 10 bases separated the two germline ends. The CDR3 coding sequence is TGCAGCGTTGGTGGCCGCTACACAGATACGCAGTATTTT. Translation: CSVGGRYTDTQYF.

This clone appeared a few times. The V call is TRBV27, the J call TRBJ2-7, with 10 positions matching TRBD2. Per germline, CDR1 MNHEY and CDR2 SMNVEV (reference sequence). V was clipped by 6 bases and J by 0 bases; unmatched bases: 5. This CDR3 comprises 15 residues. The CDR3 DNA follows: TGTGCCAGCAGGACCCCTAGCGGGAGCTCCTACGAGCAGTACTTC. It yields the protein CASRTPSGSSYEQYF.

V and J are TRBV28 and TRBJ2-7, with 9 bases identical to TRBD2. J gave up 4 bases and V 6 bases, and 16 bases lay outside the gene matches. Germline loops: CDR1 MDHEN, CDR2 SYDVKM. This CDR3 spans 17 amino acids. CDR3 protein: CASSSILGGRARYEQYF. Here the CDR3 DNA reads TGTGCCAGCAGCTCGATTCTAGGCGGGAGGGCCAGGTACGAGCAGTACTTC.

V gene TRBV29-1 combines with J gene TRBJ2-1; the D gene is possibly TRBD2 (5 bases). The CDR3 has 13 residues. Trimming left V 0 bases short and J 8 bases short, with 11 bases between. Germline-derived CDR1 and CDR2 are SQVTM and ANQGSEA. CDR3 coding DNA: TGCAGCGTTGAAGATAGGACTGCTTATGAGCAGTTCTTC. Its protein is CSVEDRTAYEQFF.

V is TRBV6-5 and J is TRBJ1-2, with D unresolved. Trimming took 6 bases from V and 2 from J, leaving 13 bases between them. Germline V gene data show CDR1 as MNHEY and CDR2 as SVGAGI. The CDR3 consists of 14 residues. In DNA, the CDR3 is TGTGCCAGCAGCCCCCCCGGCGGCAACTATGGCTACACCTTC. Protein: CASSPPGGNYGYTF.

This clone was picked up a small number of times. The chain carries TRBV6-5 and TRBJ2-7; 8 bases match TRBD2. The CDR3 is made up of 13 amino acids. The V gene end was trimmed by 6 bases and the J gene end by 3 bases; junction bases not matched to a gene: 4. In germline, CDR1 is MNHEY, CDR2 SVGAGI. The CDR3 loop reads CASRLADLYEQYF. The CDR3 coding sequence is TGTGCCAGCAGACTAGCGGATCTCTACGAGCAGTACTTC.

This clone was seen a handful of times. This chain joins TRBV18 and TRBJ2-5; 8 bases map to TRBD1. Trimming cost V 6 bases and J 4 bases; bases outside gene matches: 7. The CDR3 contains 14 residues. CDR1 KGHSH and CDR2 LQKENI come from the germline V gene. In DNA form, the CDR3 reads TGTGCCAGCTCCCGGACAGGGTCCCGAGAGACCCAGTACTTC. Its translation: CASSRTGSRETQYF.

CDR3 bases: TGTGCCAGCTCACTGAATCGGCTCGCAGGGATGAACACTGAAGCTTTCTTT. Protein: CASSLNRLAGMNTEAFF. The rearrangement joins TRBV18 to TRBJ1-1, with D maybe TRBD1 (5 bases). This CDR3 region has 17 residues. Trimming took off 4 bases at V and 0 bases at J, with 18 bases between the two ends. Looked up from germline, CDR1 is KGHSH and CDR2 is LQKENI.

The rearrangement uses TRBV10-3 and TRBJ2-7, with a possible D match to TRBD2 (5 bases). The CDR3 contains 14 residues. The germline V gene has CDR1 ENHRY and CDR2 SYGVKD. V was shortened by 5 bases and J by 2 bases, with 13 bases between the two germline ends. CDR3 loop: CAISRRGLAYEQYF. In DNA, the CDR3 is TGTGCCATCAGTCGGCGCGGGTTAGCCTACGAGCAGTACTTC.

Only a few counts were recorded for this clone. The chain employs TRBV18 and TRBJ1-1; D is unresolved. CDR1 and CDR2 (germline): KGHSH, LQKENI. CDR3 length: 15 residues. Deletions cut 5 bases from V and 4 bases from J, with 17 bases between. CDR3 nucleotides: TGTGCCAGCTCAGGCGGGCCCGAAGGTCCCACTGAAGCTTTCTTT. This encodes CASSGGPEGPTEAFF.

This chain uses TRBV21-1 with TRBJ2-3; the table names TRBD1, a call not compared with the DNA. TRBV21-1 is listed as a pseudogene. The CDR3 extends over 16 amino acids. CDR3 coding DNA: TGTGCCAGCAGCAAATTGGGCAGGGGGCCAGGAGATACGCAGTATTTT. Translation: CASSKLGRGPGDTQYF.

This clone was seen a handful of times. This chain connects TRBV19 to TRBJ1-2; TRBD1 is a possible D gene (5 bases). V lost 7 bases to trimming and J lost 5 bases, with 26 bases between them. Germline loops: CDR1 LNHDA, CDR2 SQIVND (reference sequence). This CDR3 comprises 17 residues. CDR3 DNA sequence: TGTGCCAGTACAACTCCGGGACCCTTTGACGGCATGTATGGCTACACCTTC. Amino acid sequence: CASTTPGPFDGMYGYTF.

J is TRBJ2-5 and V is TRBV28, with 8 nucleotides matching TRBD2. The germline V gene encodes CDR1 MDHEN and CDR2 SYDVKM. Germline trimming cut 5 bases from V and 2 bases from J; bases unmatched to any gene: 1. This CDR3 region has 13 residues. The CDR3 protein is CASSRLAQETQYF. For the CDR3, the DNA is TGTGCCAGCAGTCGACTAGCGCAAGAGACCCAGTACTTC.